This T cell receptor (beta chain) was captured in a study of T cell responses to AZD1222 COVID-19 vaccine. About this clone itself: Its antigen is still unknown.

Per the germline V gene, CDR1 is MNHEY and CDR2 is SMNVEV (reference sequence). The ends were cut back, 6 bases at V and 3 bases at J, with 18 bases in the middle. CDR3 length: 16 residues. This table comes from immunoSEQ multiplex PCR, and its TCRdb copy is limited to in-frame clones, with some not included. This sample has some 150,000 clones, with about 91% found just once. Study results and caveats: Repertoires in all cases were sampled only once the peak T cell response had passed. Recipients of two AZD1222 doses showed rising Spike-specific TCR breadth and depth.

This chain uses TRBV27 with TRBJ2-1; D may match TRBD1 or TRBD2 (6 bases each). The sequence was obtained from an adult in good health. The sample here was peripheral blood, taken on day 0 of MenACWY control vaccination. The CDR3 sequence: CASSPQGFSGYNEQFF. CDR3 coding DNA: TGTGCCAGCAGCCCGCAGGGGTTTAGCGGCTACAATGAGCAGTTCTTC.